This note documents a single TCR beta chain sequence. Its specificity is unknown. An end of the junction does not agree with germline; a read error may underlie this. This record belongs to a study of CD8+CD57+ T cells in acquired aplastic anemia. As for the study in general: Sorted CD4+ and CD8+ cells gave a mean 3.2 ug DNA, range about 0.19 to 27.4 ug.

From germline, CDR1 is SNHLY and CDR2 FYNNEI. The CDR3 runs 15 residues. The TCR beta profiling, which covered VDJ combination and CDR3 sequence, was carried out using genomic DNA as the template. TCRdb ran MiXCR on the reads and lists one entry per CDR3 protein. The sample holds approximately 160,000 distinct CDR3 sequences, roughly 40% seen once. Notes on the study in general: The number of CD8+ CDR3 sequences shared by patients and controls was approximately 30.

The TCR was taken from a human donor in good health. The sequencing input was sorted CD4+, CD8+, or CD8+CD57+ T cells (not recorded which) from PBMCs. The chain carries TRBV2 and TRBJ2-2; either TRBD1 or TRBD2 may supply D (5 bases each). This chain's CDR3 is CASREGTTNTGEPSF. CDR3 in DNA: TGTGCCAGCCGCGAGGGGACCACGAACACCGGGGAGCCGTCTTTT.